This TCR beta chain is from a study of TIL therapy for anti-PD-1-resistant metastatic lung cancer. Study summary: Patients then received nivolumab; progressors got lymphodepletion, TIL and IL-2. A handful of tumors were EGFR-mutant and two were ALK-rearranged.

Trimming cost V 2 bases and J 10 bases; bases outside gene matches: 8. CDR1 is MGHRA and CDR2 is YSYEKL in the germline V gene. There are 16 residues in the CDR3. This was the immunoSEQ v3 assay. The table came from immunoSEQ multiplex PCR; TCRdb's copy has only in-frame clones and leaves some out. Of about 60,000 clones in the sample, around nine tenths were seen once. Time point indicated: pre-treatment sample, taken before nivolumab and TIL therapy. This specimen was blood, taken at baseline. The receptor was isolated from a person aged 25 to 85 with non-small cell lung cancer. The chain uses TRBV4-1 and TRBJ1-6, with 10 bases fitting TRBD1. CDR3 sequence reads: CASSQLGQGGESPLHF. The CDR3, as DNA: TGCGCCAGCAGCCAACTTGGACAGGGGGGGGAATCACCCCTCCACTTT.